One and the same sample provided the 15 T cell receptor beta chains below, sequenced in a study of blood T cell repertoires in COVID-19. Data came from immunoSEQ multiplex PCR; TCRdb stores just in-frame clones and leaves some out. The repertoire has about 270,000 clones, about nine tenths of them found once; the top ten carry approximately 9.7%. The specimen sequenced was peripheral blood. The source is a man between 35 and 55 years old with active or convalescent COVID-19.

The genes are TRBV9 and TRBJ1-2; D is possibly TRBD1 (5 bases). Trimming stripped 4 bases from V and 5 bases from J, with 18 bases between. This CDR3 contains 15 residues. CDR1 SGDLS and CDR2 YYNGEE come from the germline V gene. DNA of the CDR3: TGTGCCAGCAGCCTAGACAGTCAAGATCCTTATGGCTACACCTTC. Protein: CASSLDSQDPYGYTF.

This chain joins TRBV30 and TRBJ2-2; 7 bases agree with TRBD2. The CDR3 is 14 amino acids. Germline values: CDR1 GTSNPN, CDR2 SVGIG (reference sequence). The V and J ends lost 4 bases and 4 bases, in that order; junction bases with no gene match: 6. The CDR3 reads CAWTEGGFTGELFF. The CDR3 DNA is TGTGCCTGGACCGAGGGAGGGTTCACCGGGGAGCTGTTTTTT.

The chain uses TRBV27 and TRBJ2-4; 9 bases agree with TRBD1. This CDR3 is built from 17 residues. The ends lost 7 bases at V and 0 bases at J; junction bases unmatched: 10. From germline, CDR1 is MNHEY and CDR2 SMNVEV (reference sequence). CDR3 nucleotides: TGTGCCAGCACTCGGACAGGGGATTGGGTAGCCAAAAACATTCAGTACTTC. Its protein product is CASTRTGDWVAKNIQYF.

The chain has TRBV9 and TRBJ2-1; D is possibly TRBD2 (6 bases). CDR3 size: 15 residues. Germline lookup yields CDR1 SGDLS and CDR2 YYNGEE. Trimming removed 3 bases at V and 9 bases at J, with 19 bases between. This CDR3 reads CASSAGPGGPGEQFF. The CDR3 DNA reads TGTGCCAGCAGCGCCGGACCCGGAGGGCCCGGTGAGCAGTTCTTC.

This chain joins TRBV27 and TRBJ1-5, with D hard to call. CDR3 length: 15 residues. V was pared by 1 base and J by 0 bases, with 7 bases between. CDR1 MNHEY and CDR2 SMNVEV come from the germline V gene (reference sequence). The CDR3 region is CASSLFGVSNQPQHF. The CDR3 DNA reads TGTGCCAGCAGTTTATTCGGGGTTAGCAATCAGCCCCAGCATTTT.

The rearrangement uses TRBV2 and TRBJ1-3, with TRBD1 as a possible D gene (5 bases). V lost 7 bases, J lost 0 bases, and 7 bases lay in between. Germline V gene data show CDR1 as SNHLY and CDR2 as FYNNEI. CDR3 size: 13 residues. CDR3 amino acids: CASTRDSGNTIYF. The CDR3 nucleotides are TGTGCCAGCACCAGGGACTCTGGAAACACCATATATTTT.

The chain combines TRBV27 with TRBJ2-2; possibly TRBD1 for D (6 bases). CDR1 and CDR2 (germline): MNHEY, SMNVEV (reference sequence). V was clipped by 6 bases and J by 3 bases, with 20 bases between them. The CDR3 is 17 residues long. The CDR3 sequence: CASRISWGLGDTGELFF. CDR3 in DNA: TGTGCCAGCAGGATCTCGTGGGGGCTAGGTGACACCGGGGAGCTGTTTTTT.

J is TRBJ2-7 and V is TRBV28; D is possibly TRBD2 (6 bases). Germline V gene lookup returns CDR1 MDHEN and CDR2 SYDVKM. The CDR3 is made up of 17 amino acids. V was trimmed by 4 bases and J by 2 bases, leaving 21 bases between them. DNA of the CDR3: TGTGCCAGCAGTTCCCACCAGAACCCCGGGAGACCCTACGAGCAGTACTTC. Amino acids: CASSSHQNPGRPYEQYF.

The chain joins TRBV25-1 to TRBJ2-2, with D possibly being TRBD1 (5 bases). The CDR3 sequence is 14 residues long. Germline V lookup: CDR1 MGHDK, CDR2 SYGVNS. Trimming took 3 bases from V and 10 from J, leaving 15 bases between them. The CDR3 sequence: CASSDGSGPAELFF. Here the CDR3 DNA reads TGTGCCAGCAGTGATGGGTCAGGGCCCGCGGAGCTGTTTTTT.

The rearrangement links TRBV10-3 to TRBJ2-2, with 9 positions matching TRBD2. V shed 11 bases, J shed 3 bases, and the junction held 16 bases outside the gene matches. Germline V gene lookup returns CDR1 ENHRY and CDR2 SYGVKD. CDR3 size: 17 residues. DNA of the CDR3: TGTGCCCTCGGCGCGGGGGGGCGGGAGCCCGACACCGGGGAGCTGTTTTTT. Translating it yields CALGAGGREPDTGELFF.

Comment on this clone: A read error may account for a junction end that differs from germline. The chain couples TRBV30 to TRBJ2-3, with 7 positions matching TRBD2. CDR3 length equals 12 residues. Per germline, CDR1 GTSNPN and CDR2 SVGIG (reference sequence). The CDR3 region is CGGGASTDTQYF. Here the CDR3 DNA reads TGCGGGGGAGGGGCGAGCACAGATACGCAGTATTTT.

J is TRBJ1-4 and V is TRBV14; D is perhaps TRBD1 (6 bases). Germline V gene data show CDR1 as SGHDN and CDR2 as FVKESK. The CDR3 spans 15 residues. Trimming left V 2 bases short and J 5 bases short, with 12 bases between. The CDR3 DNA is TGTGCCAGCAGCCAAATAACAGGGCGAAATGAAAAACTGTTTTTT. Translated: CASSQITGRNEKLFF.

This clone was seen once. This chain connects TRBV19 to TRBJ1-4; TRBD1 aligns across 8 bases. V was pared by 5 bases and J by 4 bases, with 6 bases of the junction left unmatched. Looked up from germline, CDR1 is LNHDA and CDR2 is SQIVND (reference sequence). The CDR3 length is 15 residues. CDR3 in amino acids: CASSRDRGNNEKLFF. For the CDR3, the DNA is TGTGCCAGTAGTCGCGACAGGGGAAATAATGAAAAACTGTTTTTT.

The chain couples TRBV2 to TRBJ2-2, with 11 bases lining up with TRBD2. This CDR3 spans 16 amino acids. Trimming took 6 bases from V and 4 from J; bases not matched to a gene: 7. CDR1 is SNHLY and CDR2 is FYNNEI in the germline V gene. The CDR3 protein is CASSELAGVSTGELFF. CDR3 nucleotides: TGTGCCAGCAGCGAACTAGCGGGAGTGAGCACCGGGGAGCTGTTTTTT. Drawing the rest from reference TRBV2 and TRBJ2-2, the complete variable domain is EPEVTQTPSHQVTQMGQEVILRCVPISNHLYFYWYRQILGQKVEFLVSFYNNEISEKSEIFDDQFSVERPDGSNFTLKIRSTKLEDSAMYFCASSELAGVSTGELFFGEGSRLTVL.

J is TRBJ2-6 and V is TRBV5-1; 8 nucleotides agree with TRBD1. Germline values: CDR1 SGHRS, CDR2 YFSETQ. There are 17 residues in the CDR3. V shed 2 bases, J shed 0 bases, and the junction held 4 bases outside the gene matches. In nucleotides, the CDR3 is TGCGCCAGCAGCTTAGGGGACAGGAGCTCTGGGGCCAACGTCCTGACTTTC. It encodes CASSLGDRSSGANVLTF.